The source of this T cell receptor (beta chain) is a study of cytomegalovirus exposure and HLA in healthy donors. Between the trimmed V and J ends, which lost 9 bases and 6 bases, there was a span of 13 bases. The CDR3 totals 12 residues. Germline V gene data show CDR1 as LNHDA and CDR2 as SQIVND (reference sequence). The study ran its PCR with 60 Vbeta and 13 Jbeta primers. Produced via immunoSEQ multiplex PCR; TCRdb's table is partial and in-frame only. The table has approximately 220,000 clones, almost 80% seen once. Of note for this clone: Its antigen remains unidentified.

Study outcomes and limitations: CMV antigen specificity of a few CMV-associated chains was confirmed in vitro. A previous analysis found most TCR beta V segments productive roughly 87% or roughly 30% of the time. For TCR beta chains, V- and J-gene trimming was later linked to a missense DCLRE1C variant.

The gene calls are TRBV19 and TRBJ2-3; a possible D gene is TRBD1 (6 bases). This TCR was recovered from a male donor in good health and CMV-seronegative. The sample comprised PBMCs. CDR3 residues: CASLGAVDTQYF. CDR3 nucleotides: TGTGCCAGCCTGGGGGCAGTGGATACGCAGTATTTT.